The clone carrying this T cell receptor (beta chain) was seen a few times. As yet, its antigen is unknown. Scientists amplified the TCR beta CDR3 regions from RNA transcripts. After a first-round RT-PCR with HTBI primers, a second-round multiplex PCR was run. Via MiXCR, TCRdb re-called the multiplex PCR reads, giving one row per CDR3 protein. The top ten clones hold around 40% of a sample with hundreds of thousands of distinct CDR3 sequences, approximately 40% of them seen once. The source of the sample is a study of Graves' ophthalmopathy and Graves' hyperthyroidism. Study at large: Sampling took place at initial diagnosis, with peripheral blood obtained before any treatment. The study, taken as a whole, reports: With a specificity of just over 72% and a sensitivity of about 71%, the model predicted ophthalmopathy progression.

None of the included patients had other autoimmune diseases, uncontrolled infections, pregnancy or lactation, as these led to exclusion. Isolation of PBMCs was performed using over 9.5 ml of fresh peripheral blood. Sequencing was done on a sample of peripheral blood. This clonotype was obtained from an adult man with Graves' ophthalmopathy.

The CDR3 DNA follows: TGTGCCAGCAGCCAAGTTATCGGGAACGAGCAGTACTTC. This encodes CASSQVIGNEQYF. This sequence joins TRBV3-1 and TRBJ2-7, with TRBD2 as a possible D gene (5 bases). Germline V gene lookup returns CDR1 LGHDT and CDR2 YNNKEL (reference sequence). V lost 1 base and J 5 bases, leaving 9 bases between the germline ends. The CDR3 is 13 amino acids.